This T cell receptor (beta chain) was observed in a study of T cell changes during pregnancy in multiple sclerosis. TCRdb's copy holds only in-frame clones and misses some; the assay was immunoSEQ multiplex PCR. The sample holds approximately 69,000 clones, around nine tenths seen once. V gave up 6 bases and J gave up 3 bases, with 15 bases separating them. Germline CDR1 is WNHNN and CDR2 is SYGVQD (reference sequence). The CDR3 is 15 amino acids. The chain couples TRBV10-1 to TRBJ1-5; TRBD1 is a possible D gene (5 bases). This TCR came from a female donor in good health, enrolled as a control in a pregnancy study. The specimen comprised peripheral blood, sampled in the second trimester of pregnancy. DNA of the CDR3: TGCGCCAGCAGGACCCGAAACAGGCCCAATCAGCCCCAGCATTTT. This gives the protein CASRTRNRPNQPQHF.